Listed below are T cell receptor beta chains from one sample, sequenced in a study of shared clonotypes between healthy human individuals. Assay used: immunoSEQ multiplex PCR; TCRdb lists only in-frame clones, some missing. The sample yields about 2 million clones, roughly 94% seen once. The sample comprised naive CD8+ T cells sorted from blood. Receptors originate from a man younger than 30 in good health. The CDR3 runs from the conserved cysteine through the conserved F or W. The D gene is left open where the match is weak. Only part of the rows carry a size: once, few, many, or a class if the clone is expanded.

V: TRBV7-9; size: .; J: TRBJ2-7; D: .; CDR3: CASSLASNYYEQYF; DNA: TGTGCCAGCAGCTTAGCGTCCAACTACTACGAGCAGTACTTC
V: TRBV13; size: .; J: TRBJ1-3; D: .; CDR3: CASSRIGTDSSGNTIYF; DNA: TGTGCCAGCAGTCGAATCGGGACCGATAGCTCTGGAAACACCATATATTTT
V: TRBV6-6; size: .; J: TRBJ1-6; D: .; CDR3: CASSSEDGRYNSPLHF; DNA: TGTGCCAGCAGTTCTGAGGACGGACGCTATAATTCACCCCTCCACTTT
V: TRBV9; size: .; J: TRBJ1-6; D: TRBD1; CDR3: CASSFRDRDNSPLHF; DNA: TGTGCCAGCAGCTTCCGGGACAGGGATAATTCACCCCTCCACTTT
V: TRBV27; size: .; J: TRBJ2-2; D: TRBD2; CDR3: CASTPRLAANTGELFF; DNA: TGTGCCAGCACCCCTAGGCTAGCGGCGAACACCGGGGAGCTGTTTTTT
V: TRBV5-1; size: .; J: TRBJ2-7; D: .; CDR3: CASNEQGTYEQYF; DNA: TGCGCCAGCAATGAACAGGGAACCTACGAGCAGTACTTC
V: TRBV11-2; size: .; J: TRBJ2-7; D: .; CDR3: CASSLMGLAYEQYF; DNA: TGTGCCAGCAGCCTTATGGGGCTAGCGTACGAGCAGTACTTC
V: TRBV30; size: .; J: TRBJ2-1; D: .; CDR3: CACDRDKGYNEQFF; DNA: TGTGCCTGTGACCGGGACAAGGGGTACAATGAGCAGTTCTTC
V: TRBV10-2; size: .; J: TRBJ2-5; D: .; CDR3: CASSEGGETQYF; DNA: TGCGCCAGCAGTGAGGGGGGCGAGACCCAGTACTTC
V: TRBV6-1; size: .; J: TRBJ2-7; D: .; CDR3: CASSEIGLNYEQYF; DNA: TGTGCCAGCAGTGAAATAGGGTTGAACTACGAGCAGTACTTC
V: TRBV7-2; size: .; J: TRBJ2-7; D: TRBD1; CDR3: CASSIPGQGGIDEQYF; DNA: TGTGCCAGCAGCATCCCGGGACAGGGGGGAATCGACGAGCAGTACTTC
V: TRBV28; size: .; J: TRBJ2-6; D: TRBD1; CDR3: CASSSPRQGTPSGANVLTF; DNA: TGTGCCAGCAGTTCACCGAGACAGGGGACGCCCTCTGGGGCCAACGTCCTGACTTTC
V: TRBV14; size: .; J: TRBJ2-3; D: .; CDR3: CASSPYIGGGDTQYF; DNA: TGTGCCAGCAGTCCCTACATCGGGGGCGGAGATACGCAGTATTTT
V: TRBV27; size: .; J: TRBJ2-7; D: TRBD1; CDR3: CASSLRTGAAYEQYF; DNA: TGTGCCAGCAGTTTGAGGACAGGGGCCGCATACGAGCAGTACTTC
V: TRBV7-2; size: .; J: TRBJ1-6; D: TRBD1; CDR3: CASSPKVFIGTVNSPLHF; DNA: TGTGCCAGCAGCCCTAAAGTCTTTATTGGGACAGTTAATTCACCCCTCCACTTT
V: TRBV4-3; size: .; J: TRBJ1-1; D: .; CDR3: CASSQTGTENTEAFF; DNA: TGCGCCAGCAGCCAAACAGGGACGGAGAACACTGAAGCTTTCTTT
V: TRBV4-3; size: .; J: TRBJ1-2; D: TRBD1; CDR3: CASSHLEGAYGYTF; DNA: TGCGCCAGCAGCCACCTCGAGGGGGCCTATGGCTACACCTTC
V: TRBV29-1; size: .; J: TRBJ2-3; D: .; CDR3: CSVGQGSFTDTQYF; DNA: TGCAGCGTTGGGCAGGGGTCTTTCACAGATACGCAGTATTTT
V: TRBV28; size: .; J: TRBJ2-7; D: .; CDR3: CASSPGESYEQYF; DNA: TGTGCCAGCAGCCCGGGGGAGTCCTACGAGCAGTACTTC
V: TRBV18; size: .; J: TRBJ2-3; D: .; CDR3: CASSRGNRLRSGTDTQYF; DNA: TGTGCCAGCTCACGGGGCAACAGGCTCCGGAGCGGCACAGATACGCAGTATTTT
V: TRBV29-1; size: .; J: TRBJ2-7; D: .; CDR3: CSVADREQYF; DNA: TGCAGCGTTGCGGATCGGGAGCAGTACTTC
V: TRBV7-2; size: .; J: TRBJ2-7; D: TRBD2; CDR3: CASSLAVGGNYEQYF; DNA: TGTGCCAGCAGCTTAGCAGTCGGGGGGAACTACGAGCAGTACTTC
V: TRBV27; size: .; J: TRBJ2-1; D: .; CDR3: CASSLSGPYNEQFF; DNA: TGTGCCAGCAGTTTAAGCGGACCCTACAATGAGCAGTTCTTC
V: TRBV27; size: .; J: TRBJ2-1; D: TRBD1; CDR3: CASSSTPGGGYNEQFF; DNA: TGTGCCAGCAGTTCCACCCCAGGGGGCGGGTACAATGAGCAGTTCTTC
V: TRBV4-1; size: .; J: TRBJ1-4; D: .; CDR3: CASSLTGTTNEKLFF; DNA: TGCGCCAGCAGCCTCACAGGTACAACTAATGAAAAACTGTTTTTT
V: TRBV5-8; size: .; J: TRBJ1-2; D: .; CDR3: CASSLGDSRHYGYTF; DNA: TGTGCCAGCAGCTTGGGGGACTCCCGGCACTATGGCTACACCTTC
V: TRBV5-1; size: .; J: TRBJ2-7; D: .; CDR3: CASSLAGEGYEQYF; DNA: TGCGCCAGCAGCTTGGCCGGGGAAGGGTACGAGCAGTACTTC
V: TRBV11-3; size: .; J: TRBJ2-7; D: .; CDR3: CASSSTGGGEQYF; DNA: TGTGCCAGCAGCTCCACCGGGGGTGGCGAGCAGTACTTC
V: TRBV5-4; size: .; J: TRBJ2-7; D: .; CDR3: CASSFAPEQYF; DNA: TGTGCCAGCAGCTTCGCTCCCGAGCAGTACTTC
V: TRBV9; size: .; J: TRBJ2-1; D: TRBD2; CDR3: CASSATSGGVDEQFF; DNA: TGTGCCAGCAGCGCGACTAGCGGGGGGGTCGATGAGCAGTTCTTC
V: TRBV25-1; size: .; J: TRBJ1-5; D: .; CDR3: CASGELQPQHF; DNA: TGTGCCAGTGGTGAGCTTCAGCCCCAGCATTTT
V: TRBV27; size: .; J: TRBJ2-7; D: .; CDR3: CASSLLLGTGPYEQYF; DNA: TGTGCCAGCAGTTTATTACTCGGGACGGGACCCTACGAGCAGTACTTC
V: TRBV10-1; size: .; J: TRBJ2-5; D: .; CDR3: CASSEGELGWDQETQYF; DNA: TGCGCCAGTAGTGAGGGAGAGCTGGGTTGGGACCAAGAGACCCAGTACTTC
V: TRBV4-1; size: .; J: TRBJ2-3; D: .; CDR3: CASSPPGPTDTQYF; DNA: TGCGCCAGCAGCCCCCCAGGGCCCACAGATACGCAGTATTTT
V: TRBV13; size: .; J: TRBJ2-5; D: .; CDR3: CASSLARAETQYF; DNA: TGTGCCAGCAGCTTAGCCAGGGCCGAGACCCAGTACTTC
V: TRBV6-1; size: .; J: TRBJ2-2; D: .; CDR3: CASSGRRGNTGELFF; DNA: TGTGCCAGCAGTGGACGTAGGGGCAACACCGGGGAGCTGTTTTTT
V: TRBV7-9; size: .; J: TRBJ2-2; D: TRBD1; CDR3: CASSSTGGYMTNTGELFF; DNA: TGTGCCAGCAGCTCCACAGGGGGTTATATGACGAACACCGGGGAGCTGTTTTTT
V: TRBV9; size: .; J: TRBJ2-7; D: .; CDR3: CASSVGPGSSYEQYF; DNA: TGTGCCAGCAGCGTAGGGCCAGGGAGCTCCTACGAGCAGTACTTC
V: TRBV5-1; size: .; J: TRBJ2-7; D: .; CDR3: CASSLPGPYEQYF; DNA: TGCGCCAGCAGCCTCCCGGGTCCCTACGAGCAGTACTTC
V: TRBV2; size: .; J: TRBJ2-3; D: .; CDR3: CASGRAEASITDTQYF; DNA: TGTGCCAGCGGTCGGGCGGAGGCCTCGATCACAGATACGCAGTATTTT
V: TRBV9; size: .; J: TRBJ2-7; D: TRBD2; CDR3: CASSVESSGSRYEQYF; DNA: TGTGCCAGCAGCGTAGAGTCTAGCGGGAGTAGGTACGAGCAGTACTTC
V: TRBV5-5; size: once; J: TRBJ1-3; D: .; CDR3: CASSLVTALSGNTIYF; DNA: TGTGCCAGCAGCTTGGTGACGGCCCTCTCTGGAAACACCATATATTTT
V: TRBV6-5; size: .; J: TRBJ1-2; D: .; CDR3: CASSVDTTHGYTF; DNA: TGTGCCAGCAGTGTTGACACCACACATGGCTACACCTTC
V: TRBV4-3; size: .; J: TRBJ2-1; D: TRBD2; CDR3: CASSQEAGVYNEQFF; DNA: TGCGCCAGCAGCCAAGAGGCGGGAGTCTACAATGAGCAGTTCTTC
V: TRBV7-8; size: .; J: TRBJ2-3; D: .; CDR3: CASSLRADTQYF; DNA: TGTGCCAGCAGCTTAAGGGCGGATACGCAGTATTTT
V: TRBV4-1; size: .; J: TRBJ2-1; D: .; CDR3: CASSHVWGNEQFF; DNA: TGCGCCAGCAGCCATGTTTGGGGAAATGAGCAGTTCTTC
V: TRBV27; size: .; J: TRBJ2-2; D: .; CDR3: CASSPSSPPTGELFF; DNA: TGTGCCAGCAGTCCCTCCAGCCCGCCCACCGGGGAGCTGTTTTTT
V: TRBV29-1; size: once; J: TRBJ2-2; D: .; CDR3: CSVQGGNTGELFF; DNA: TGCAGCGTACAGGGAGGTAACACCGGGGAGCTGTTTTTT
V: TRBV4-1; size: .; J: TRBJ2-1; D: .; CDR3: CASSPRAQKPGDEQFF; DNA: TGCGCCAGCAGCCCACGGGCCCAGAAACCCGGCGATGAGCAGTTCTTC
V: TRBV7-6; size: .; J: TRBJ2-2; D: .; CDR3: CASSQGTGELFF; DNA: TGTGCCAGCAGTCAGGGCACCGGGGAGCTGTTTTTT
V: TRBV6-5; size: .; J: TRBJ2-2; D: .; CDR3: CASSFHQESNTGELFF; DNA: TGTGCCAGCAGTTTTCATCAGGAGTCGAACACCGGGGAGCTGTTTTTT
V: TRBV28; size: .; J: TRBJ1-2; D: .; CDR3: CASSQRTNYGYTF; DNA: TGTGCCAGCAGTCAGAGAACTAACTATGGCTACACCTTC
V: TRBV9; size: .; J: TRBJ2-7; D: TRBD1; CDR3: CASSPGQGMEEQYF; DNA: TGTGCCAGCAGCCCAGGACAGGGGATGGAGGAGCAGTACTTC
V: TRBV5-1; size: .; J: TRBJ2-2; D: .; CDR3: CASSLMAGWFAGELFF; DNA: TGCGCCAGCAGCTTGATGGCAGGTTGGTTCGCCGGGGAGCTGTTTTTT
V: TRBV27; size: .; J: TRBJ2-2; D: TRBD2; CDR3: CASSLIGLAGNAGELFF; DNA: TGTGCCAGCAGTTTAATCGGACTAGCGGGGAATGCCGGGGAGCTGTTTTTT
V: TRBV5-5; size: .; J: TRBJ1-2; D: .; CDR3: CASSFFPELGYGYTF; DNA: TGTGCCAGCAGCTTTTTCCCGGAGCTAGGCTATGGCTACACCTTC